This TCR beta chain was recorded in a study of cytomegalovirus exposure and HLA in healthy donors. Study outcomes and limitations: Compared with the roughly 670-donor mean, an Asian-associated ancestry cluster reportedly had fewer N-insertions, according to a later analysis. In a later analysis, approximately 15,000 TCR beta sequences were associated with HLA alleles at 0.05 false discovery rate.

Details on this clone: Its antigen remains unknown.

Germline CDR1 MNHNY, CDR2 SVGAGI (reference sequence). J was trimmed by 6 bases and V by 6 bases; bases with no gene match: 10. CDR3 length: 15 residues. 60 Vbeta and 13 Jbeta primers were used in PCR. The repertoire was sequenced with immunoSEQ multiplex PCR; TCRdb's copy has only in-frame clones and lacks some. The sample has more than 150,000 clones, 82% seen once; the top ten hold around 7%. Sequencing was done on a sample of PBMCs. The chain recombines TRBV6-6 with TRBJ1-5; TRBD1 aligns across 8 bases. This clonotype was obtained from a woman in her 50s in good health and CMV-seropositive. For the CDR3, the DNA is TGTGCCAGCAGCCTGGACAGGGACGAGGGTCAGCCCCAGCATTTT. Translating gives CASSLDRDEGQPQHF.